The rows below give T cell receptor beta chains drawn from one sample of a study of cytomegalovirus exposure and HLA in healthy donors. Sequenced by immunoSEQ multiplex PCR; TCRdb stores in-frame clones only, minus some. This repertoire shows about 160,000 clones, about four fifths found once; its top ten account for around 6.6%. Sample: PBMCs. All receptors come from a man aged 50 to 59 in good health and CMV-seropositive. Both conserved end residues are part of each CDR3. The order of the fields is CDR3 length, J gene, D gene, V gene, clone size, CDR3 DNA, CDR3 protein. The D gene is left open where the match is weak. Size is omitted from some rows. Given values are once, few, many or a class for expanded clones.

14	TRBJ1-1	.	TRBV2	few	TGTGCCAGCAGTGAACAGGGACAATACACTGAAGCTTTCTTT	CASSEQGQYTEAFF
12	TRBJ2-7	.	TRBV29-1	.	TGCAGCGTTGTGGCAGGGGGGTACGAGCAGTACTTC	CSVVAGGYEQYF
14	TRBJ2-3	.	TRBV27	.	TGTGCCAGCAGCACCTCTAGCGGCACAGATACGCAGTATTTT	CASSTSSGTDTQYF
15	TRBJ2-1	TRBD1	TRBV28	.	TGTGCCAGGGGTACGATGGGACAGGGACACAATGAGCAGTTCTTC	CARGTMGQGHNEQFF
15	TRBJ1-5	.	TRBV18	.	TGTGCCAGCTCACCACGCGGGGACGGCAATCAGCCCCAGCATTTT	CASSPRGDGNQPQHF
16	TRBJ2-1	TRBD2	TRBV28	.	TGTGCCAGCAGTTCATCCGGGACTAGCGGGAGGGCCGAGCAGTTCTTC	CASSSSGTSGRAEQFF
17	TRBJ2-3	TRBD2	TRBV19	.	TGTGCCAGTAGTAGCCCCGGATTGATAGCGGGAGTTTTTACGCAGTATTTT	CASSSPGLIAGVFTQYF
13	TRBJ1-5	.	TRBV5-1	.	TGCGCCAGCAGCTTGGACAGGGCCCAGCCCCAGCATTTT	CASSLDRAQPQHF
15	TRBJ2-2	.	TRBV4-2	.	TGTGCCAGCAGCCAAGTTTCCGGGGACACCGGGGAGCTGTTTTTT	CASSQVSGDTGELFF
14	TRBJ2-7	.	TRBV2	.	TGTGCCAGCAGTGAAGACAGGGTGGCCTACGAGCAGTACTTC	CASSEDRVAYEQYF
17	TRBJ1-3	.	TRBV23-1	once	TGCGCCAGCAGTCAATCGTCGCCAGGCCTCTCTGGAAACACCATATATTTT	CASSQSSPGLSGNTIYF
14	TRBJ1-4	.	TRBV5-6	.	TGTGCCAGCAGCTTGGTTGGCAGGGGCGAAAAACTGTTTTTT	CASSLVGRGEKLFF
14	TRBJ2-7	TRBD1	TRBV28	.	TGTGCCAGCAGTGGTCCTGGGACAGGGGTAGAGCAGTACTTC	CASSGPGTGVEQYF
14	TRBJ2-5	.	TRBV9	.	TGTGCCAGCAGCCCTTGGACGGGGTTGGAGACCCAGTACTTC	CASSPWTGLETQYF
18	TRBJ2-3	TRBD2	TRBV4-2	.	TGTGCCAGCAGCCAAGGTAACCTAGCGGGAGGTAGCACAGATACGCAGTATTTT	CASSQGNLAGGSTDTQYF
15	TRBJ2-1	TRBD2	TRBV5-4	.	TGTGCCAGCAGCCTAGCGGGACCCTCCTACAATGAGCAGTTCTTC	CASSLAGPSYNEQFF
14	TRBJ2-7	TRBD2	TRBV11-2	.	TGTGCCAGCAGCTTACGACTAGCGGGAGGCGAGCAGTACTTC	CASSLRLAGGEQYF
15	TRBJ1-1	.	TRBV7-8	.	TGTGCCAGCAGCCTAGGAACAGGGTGGGACACTGAAGCTTTCTTT	CASSLGTGWDTEAFF
14	TRBJ1-6	TRBD1	TRBV18	few	TGTGCCAGCTCACGGACAGGGAGGGATTCACCCCTCCACTTT	CASSRTGRDSPLHF
15	TRBJ2-1	TRBD2	TRBV9	.	TGTGCCAGCAGCGGTAGCGGGAGCTCCTACAATGAGCAGTTCTTC	CASSGSGSSYNEQFF
11	TRBJ2-2	.	TRBV20-1	.	TGCAGTGCTAGGTCGGCCGGGGAGCTGTTTTTT	CSARSAGELFF
16	TRBJ1-4	.	TRBV7-8	few	TGTGCCAGCAGCTTAGTTCGAGACAGGACTAATGAAAAACTGTTTTTT	CASSLVRDRTNEKLFF
13	TRBJ2-4	.	TRBV6-1	few	TGTGCCAGCAGTTGGAACAGGGAGGGTCATCAGTACTTC	CASSWNREGHQYF
15	TRBJ2-7	TRBD2	TRBV6-1	.	TGTGCCAGCATCGGGACTAGCGGGAAGAACTACGAGCAGTACTTC	CASIGTSGKNYEQYF
14	TRBJ1-4	TRBD1	TRBV5-5	.	TGTGCCAGCAGCCGGGACAGGGGGCCTGAAAAACTGTTTTTT	CASSRDRGPEKLFF
12	TRBJ2-3	.	TRBV5-1	few	TGCGCCAGCAGCTTGAGCGCAGATACGCAGTATTTT	CASSLSADTQYF
13	TRBJ2-7	TRBD2	TRBV30	.	TGTGCCTATGAAGCGGGAGCTGTCCACGAGCAGTACTTC	CAYEAGAVHEQYF